A single count supports the clone carrying this T cell receptor beta chain. These data are taken from a study of blood T cell repertoires in COVID-19. Original handling: Reference gene primer amplification gave estimated nucleated cell counts. Assay: immunoSEQ multiplex PCR; the TCRdb copy retains only in-frame clones and omits some. The V and J calls and the clone size are those of that table, but D and trimming were determined from the DNA. Of some 120,000 clones in the sample, about 84% were seen once. This CDR3 is built from 16 residues. V shed 4 bases and J shed 0 bases, with 14 bases lying between them. Germline V CDR1 and CDR2: KGHSH, LQKENI.

The J gene is TRBJ2-3, the V gene TRBV18; D is perhaps TRBD2 (6 bases). The sequence was obtained from a human donor in a cohort sampled during active COVID-19. The sample consisted of peripheral blood. The CDR3 region is CASSLTGGASTDTQYF. DNA of the CDR3: TGTGCCAGCTCACTGACGGGCGGGGCAAGCACAGATACGCAGTATTTT.